This TCR beta chain was profiled in a study of shared clonotypes between healthy human individuals. Sequencing was performed with immunoSEQ multiplex PCR; in TCRdb, only in-frame clones are kept and a portion is missing. The repertoire holds some 500,000 clones, with approximately 71% as singletons. The sample taken for sequencing was PBMCs. The TCR comes from a woman in her forties in good health. Some clones in this sample may be carry-over from other donors' samples.

As DNA, the CDR3 is TGTGCCAGCAGCTTGGGTGGCGGGGTTTACAATGAGCAGTTCTTC. Encoded protein: CASSLGGGVYNEQFF. The V call is TRBV13, the J call TRBJ2-1, with D perhaps TRBD2 (6 bases). Germline V lookup: CDR1 PRHDT, CDR2 FYEKMQ (reference sequence). The CDR3 totals 15 residues. V was cut by 3 bases and J by 4 bases, with 13 bases left in between.